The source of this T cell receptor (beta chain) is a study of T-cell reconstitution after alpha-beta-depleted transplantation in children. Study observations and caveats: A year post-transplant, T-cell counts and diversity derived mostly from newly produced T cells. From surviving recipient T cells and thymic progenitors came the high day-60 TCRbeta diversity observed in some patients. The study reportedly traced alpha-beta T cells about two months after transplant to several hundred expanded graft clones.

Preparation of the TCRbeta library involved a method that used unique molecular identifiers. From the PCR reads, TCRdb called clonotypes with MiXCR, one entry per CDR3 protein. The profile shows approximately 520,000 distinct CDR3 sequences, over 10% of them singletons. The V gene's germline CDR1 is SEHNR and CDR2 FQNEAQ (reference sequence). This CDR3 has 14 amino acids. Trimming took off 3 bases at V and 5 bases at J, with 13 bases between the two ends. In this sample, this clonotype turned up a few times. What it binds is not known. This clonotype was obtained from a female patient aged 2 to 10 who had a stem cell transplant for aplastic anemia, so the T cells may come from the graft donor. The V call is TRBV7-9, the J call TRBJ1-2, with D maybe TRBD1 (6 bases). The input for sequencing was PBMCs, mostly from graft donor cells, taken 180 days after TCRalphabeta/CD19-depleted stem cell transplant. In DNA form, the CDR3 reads TGTGCCAGCAGCTTCGTGGCAGGGGAGTATGGCTACACCTTC. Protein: CASSFVAGEYGYTF.